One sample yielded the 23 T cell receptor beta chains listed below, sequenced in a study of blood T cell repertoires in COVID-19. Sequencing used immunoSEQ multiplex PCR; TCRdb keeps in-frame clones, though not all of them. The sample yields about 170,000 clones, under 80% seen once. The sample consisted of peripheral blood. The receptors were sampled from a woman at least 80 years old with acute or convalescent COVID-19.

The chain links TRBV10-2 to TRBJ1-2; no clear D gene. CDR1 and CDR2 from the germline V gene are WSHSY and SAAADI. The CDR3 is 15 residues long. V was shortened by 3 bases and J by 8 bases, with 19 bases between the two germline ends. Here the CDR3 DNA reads TGCGCCAGCAGTGACCTGACTACCCAACCTGGGGGCTACACCTTC. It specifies CASSDLTTQPGGYTF.

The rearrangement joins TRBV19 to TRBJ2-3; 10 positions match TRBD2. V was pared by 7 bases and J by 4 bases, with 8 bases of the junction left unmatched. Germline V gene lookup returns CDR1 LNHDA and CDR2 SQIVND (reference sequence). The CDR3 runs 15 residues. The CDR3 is CASKIAGGGSDTQYF. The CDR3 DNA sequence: TGTGCCAGTAAAATAGCGGGAGGTGGGTCAGATACGCAGTATTTT.

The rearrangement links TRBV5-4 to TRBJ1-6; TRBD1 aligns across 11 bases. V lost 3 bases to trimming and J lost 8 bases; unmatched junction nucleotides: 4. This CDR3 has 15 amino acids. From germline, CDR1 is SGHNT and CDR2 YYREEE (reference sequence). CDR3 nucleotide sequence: TGTGCCAGCAGCTGGGACAGGGGGGATGATTCACCCCTCCACTTT. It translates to CASSWDRGDDSPLHF. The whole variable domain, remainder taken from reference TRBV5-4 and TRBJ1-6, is ETGVTQSPTHLIKTRGQQVTLRCSSQSGHNTVSWYQQALGQGPQFIFQYYREEENGRGNFPPRFSGLQFPNYSSELNVNALELDDSALYLCASSWDRGDDSPLHFGNGTRLTVT.

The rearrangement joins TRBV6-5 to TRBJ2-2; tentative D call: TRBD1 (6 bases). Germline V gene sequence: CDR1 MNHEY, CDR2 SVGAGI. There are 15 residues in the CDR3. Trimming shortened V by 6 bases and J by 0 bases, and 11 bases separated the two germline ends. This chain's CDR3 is CASSRDTANTGELFF. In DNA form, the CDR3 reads TGTGCCAGCAGCCGGGACACCGCGAACACCGGGGAGCTGTTTTTT.

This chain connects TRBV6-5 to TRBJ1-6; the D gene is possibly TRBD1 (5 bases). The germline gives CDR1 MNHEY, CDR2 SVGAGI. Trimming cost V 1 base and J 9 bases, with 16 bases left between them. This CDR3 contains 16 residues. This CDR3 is CASSYLSLGEGSPLHF. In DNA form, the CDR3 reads TGTGCCAGCAGTTACTTAAGTTTGGGGGAGGGTTCACCCCTCCACTTT.

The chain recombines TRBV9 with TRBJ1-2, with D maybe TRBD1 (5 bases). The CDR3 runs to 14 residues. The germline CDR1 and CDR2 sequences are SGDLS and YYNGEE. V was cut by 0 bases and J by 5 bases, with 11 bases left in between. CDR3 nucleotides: TGTGCCAGCAGCGTAGAAGTGCAGGGTTATGGCTACACCTTC. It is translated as CASSVEVQGYGYTF.

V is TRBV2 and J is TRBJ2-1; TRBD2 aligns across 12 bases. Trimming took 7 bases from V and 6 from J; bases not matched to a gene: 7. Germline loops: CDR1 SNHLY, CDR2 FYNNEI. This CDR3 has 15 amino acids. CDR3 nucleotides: TGTGCCAGCACTCCGACTAGCGGGAGTACCAATGAGCAGTTCTTC. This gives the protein CASTPTSGSTNEQFF.

CDR3 sequence: CASNLQERTEAFF. In nucleotides, the CDR3 is TGTGCCAGCAATCTACAGGAGAGGACTGAAGCTTTCTTT. The genes are TRBV12-3 or TRBV12-4 and TRBJ1-1; maybe TRBD1 (5 bases). Trimming pared 7 bases from V and 5 bases from J, leaving 14 bases between. CDR3 size: 13 residues.

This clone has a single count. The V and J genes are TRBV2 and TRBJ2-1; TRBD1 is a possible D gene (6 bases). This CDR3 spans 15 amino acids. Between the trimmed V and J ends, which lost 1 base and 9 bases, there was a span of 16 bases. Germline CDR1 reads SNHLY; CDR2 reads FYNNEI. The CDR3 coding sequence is TGTGCCAGCAGTGAAGACAGGGTAGGGGTCATTGAGCAGTTCTTC. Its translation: CASSEDRVGVIEQFF.

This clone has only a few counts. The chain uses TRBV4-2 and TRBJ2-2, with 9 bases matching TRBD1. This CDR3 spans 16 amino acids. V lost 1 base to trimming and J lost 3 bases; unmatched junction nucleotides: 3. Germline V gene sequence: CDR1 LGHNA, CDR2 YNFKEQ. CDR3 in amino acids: CASSQAGQGYTGELFF. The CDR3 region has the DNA TGTGCCAGCAGCCAAGCCGGACAGGGGTACACCGGGGAGCTGTTTTTT.

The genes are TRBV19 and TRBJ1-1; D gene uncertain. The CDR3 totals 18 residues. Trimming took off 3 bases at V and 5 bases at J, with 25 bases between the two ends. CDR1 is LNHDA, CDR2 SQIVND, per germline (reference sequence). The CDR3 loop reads CASSMGRARTVLRTEAFF. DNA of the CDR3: TGTGCCAGTAGTATGGGGAGGGCTAGGACGGTCTTGAGGACTGAAGCTTTCTTT.

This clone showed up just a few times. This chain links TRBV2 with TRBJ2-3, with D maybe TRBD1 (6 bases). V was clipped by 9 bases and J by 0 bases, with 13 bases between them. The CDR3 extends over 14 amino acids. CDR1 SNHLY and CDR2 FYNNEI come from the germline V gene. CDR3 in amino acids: CASITGISTDTQYF. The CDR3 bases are TGTGCCAGTATAACAGGGATAAGCACAGATACGCAGTATTTT. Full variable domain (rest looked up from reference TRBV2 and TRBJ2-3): EPEVTQTPSHQVTQMGQEVILRCVPISNHLYFYWYRQILGQKVEFLVSFYNNEISEKSEIFDDQFSVERPDGSNFTLKIRSTKLEDSAMYFCASITGISTDTQYFGPGTRLTVL.

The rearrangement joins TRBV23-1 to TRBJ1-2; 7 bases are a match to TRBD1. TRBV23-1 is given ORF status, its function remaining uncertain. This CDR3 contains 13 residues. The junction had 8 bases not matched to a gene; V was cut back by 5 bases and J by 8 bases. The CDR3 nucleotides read TGCGCCAGCAGTTTCGACAGGGTGAAAGGCTACACCTTC. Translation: CASSFDRVKGYTF.

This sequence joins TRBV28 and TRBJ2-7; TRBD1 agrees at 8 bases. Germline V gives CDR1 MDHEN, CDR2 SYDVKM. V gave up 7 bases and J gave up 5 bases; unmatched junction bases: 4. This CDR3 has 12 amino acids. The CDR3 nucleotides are TGTGCCAGCATCAGGGGGCGGAACGAGCAGTACTTC. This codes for CASIRGRNEQYF.

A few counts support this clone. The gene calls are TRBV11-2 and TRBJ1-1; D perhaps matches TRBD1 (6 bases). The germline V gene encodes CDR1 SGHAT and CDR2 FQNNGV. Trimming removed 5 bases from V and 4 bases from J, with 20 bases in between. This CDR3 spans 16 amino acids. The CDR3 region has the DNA TGTGCCAGCAGCCCCGACCTTGGGGGCGGCGTCACTGAAGCTTTCTTT. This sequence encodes CASSPDLGGGVTEAFF.

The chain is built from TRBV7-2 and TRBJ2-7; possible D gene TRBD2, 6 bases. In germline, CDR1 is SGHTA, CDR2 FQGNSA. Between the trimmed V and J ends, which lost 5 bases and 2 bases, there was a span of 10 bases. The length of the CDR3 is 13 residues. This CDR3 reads CASSALAAYEQYF. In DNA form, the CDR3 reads TGTGCCAGCAGCGCACTAGCAGCCTACGAGCAGTACTTC.

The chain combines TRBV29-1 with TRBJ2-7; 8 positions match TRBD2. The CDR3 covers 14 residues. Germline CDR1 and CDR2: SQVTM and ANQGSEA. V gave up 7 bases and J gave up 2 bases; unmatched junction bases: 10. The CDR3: CSATGTSVAYEQYF. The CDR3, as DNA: TGCAGCGCGACCGGGACTAGTGTTGCCTACGAGCAGTACTTC.

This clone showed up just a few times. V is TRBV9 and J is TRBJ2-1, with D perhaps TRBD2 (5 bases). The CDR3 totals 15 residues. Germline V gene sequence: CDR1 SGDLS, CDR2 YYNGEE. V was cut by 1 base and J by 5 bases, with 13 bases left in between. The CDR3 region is CASSVTSGLNNEQFF. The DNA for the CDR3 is TGTGCCAGCAGCGTAACCAGCGGCTTGAACAATGAGCAGTTCTTC.

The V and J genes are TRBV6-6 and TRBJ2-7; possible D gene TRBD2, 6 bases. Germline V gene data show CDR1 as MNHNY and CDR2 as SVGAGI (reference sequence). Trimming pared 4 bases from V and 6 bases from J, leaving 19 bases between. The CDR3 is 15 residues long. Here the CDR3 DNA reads TGTGCCAGCAGTTTCGGGGGACGGACGGGAAGCGAGCAGTACTTC. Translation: CASSFGGRTGSEQYF.

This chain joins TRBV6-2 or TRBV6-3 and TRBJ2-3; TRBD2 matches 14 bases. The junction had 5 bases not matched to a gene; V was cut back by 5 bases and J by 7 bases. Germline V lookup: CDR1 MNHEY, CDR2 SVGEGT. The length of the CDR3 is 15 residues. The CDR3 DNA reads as TGTGCCAGCAGTAACGGACTAGCGGGAGGTTATACGCAGTATTTT. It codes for CASSNGLAGGYTQYF.

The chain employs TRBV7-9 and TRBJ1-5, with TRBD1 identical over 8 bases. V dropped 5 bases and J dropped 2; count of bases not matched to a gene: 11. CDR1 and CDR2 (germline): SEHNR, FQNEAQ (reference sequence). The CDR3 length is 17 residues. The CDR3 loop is CASSLGQGGIGNQPQHF. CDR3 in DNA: TGTGCCAGCAGCCTTGGACAGGGTGGAATCGGCAATCAGCCCCAGCATTTT.

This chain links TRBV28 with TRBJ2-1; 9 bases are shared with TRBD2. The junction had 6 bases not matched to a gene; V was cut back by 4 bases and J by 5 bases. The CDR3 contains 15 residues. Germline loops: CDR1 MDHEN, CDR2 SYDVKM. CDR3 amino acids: CASSSASGNNNEQFF. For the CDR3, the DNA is TGTGCCAGCAGTTCGGCTAGCGGGAATAACAATGAGCAGTTCTTC.

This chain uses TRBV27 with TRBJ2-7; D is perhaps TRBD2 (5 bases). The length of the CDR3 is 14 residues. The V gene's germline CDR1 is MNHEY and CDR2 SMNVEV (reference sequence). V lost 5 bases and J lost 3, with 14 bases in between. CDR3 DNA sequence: TGTGCCAGCAGTCTGAAGGACGGAGGCTACGAGCAGTACTTC. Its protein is CASSLKDGGYEQYF.